The 5 T cell receptor beta chains below all came from one sample that was sequenced in a study of PD-1 blockade in classical Hodgkin lymphoma. The repertoire was sequenced with immunoSEQ multiplex PCR; TCRdb's copy has only in-frame clones and lacks some. This sample has about 17,000 clones; about four fifths occur once, and the top ten carry approximately 4.6%. All patients relapsed after autologous stem cell transplantation, and brentuximab vedotin exposure varied. The sample was peripheral blood mononuclear cells (PBMCs), taken at baseline. These receptors all stem from a human donor with classical Hodgkin lymphoma.

This chain links TRBV18 with TRBJ1-1; D is perhaps TRBD1 (5 bases). Germline CDR1 reads KGHSH; CDR2 reads LQKENI. This CDR3 is built from 15 residues. Between the trimmed V and J ends, which lost 1 base and 1 base, there was a span of 10 bases. The CDR3 sequence: CASSPRPGENTEAFF. The CDR3 nucleotides read TGTGCCAGCTCACCACGGCCGGGGGAGAACACTGAAGCTTTCTTT. Drawing the rest from reference TRBV18 and TRBJ1-1, the complete variable domain is NAGVMQNPRHLVRRRGQEARLRCSPMKGHSHVYWYRQLPEEGLKFMVYLQKENIIDESGMPKERFSAEFPKEGPSILRIQQVVRGDSAAYFCASSPRPGENTEAFFGQGTRLTVV.

The chain recombines TRBV2 with TRBJ1-1; 10 nucleotides agree with TRBD1. V was clipped by 5 bases and J by 10 bases; unmatched bases: 4. This CDR3 spans 12 amino acids. The germline gives CDR1 SNHLY, CDR2 FYNNEI. CDR3 in amino acids: CASSRQGAAAFF. The DNA for the CDR3 is TGTGCCAGCAGTCGACAGGGGGCGGCAGCTTTCTTT. Variable domain in full (rest from reference TRBV2 and TRBJ1-1): EPEVTQTPSHQVTQMGQEVILRCVPISNHLYFYWYRQILGQKVEFLVSFYNNEISEKSEIFDDQFSVERPDGSNFTLKIRSTKLEDSAMYFCASSRQGAAAFFGQGTRLTVV.

This clone has just one count. The chain couples TRBV9 to TRBJ2-7, with a possible D match to TRBD2 (5 bases). CDR1 is SGDLS and CDR2 is YYNGEE in the germline V gene. V lost 2 bases and J 1 base, leaving 10 bases between the germline ends. This CDR3 has 14 amino acids. DNA of the CDR3: TGTGCCAGCAGCGTGCGCTCGGGGTCCTACGAGCAGTACTTC. This sequence encodes CASSVRSGSYEQYF.

The chain combines TRBV5-1 with TRBJ1-1; 8 positions agree with TRBD1. V trimming: 0 bases; J trimming: 4 bases; junction bases outside the gene matches: 8. The germline V gene has CDR1 SGHRS and CDR2 YFSETQ. CDR3 size: 16 residues. CDR3 sequence reads: CASSLEAGGISTEAFF. DNA of the CDR3: TGCGCCAGCAGCTTGGAGGCAGGGGGCATAAGCACTGAAGCTTTCTTT.

The V and J genes are TRBV19 and TRBJ2-3; TRBD1 or TRBD2 may be the D gene (6 bases each). The CDR3 runs 14 residues. V was clipped by 9 bases and J by 0 bases, with 13 bases between them. Germline CDR1 LNHDA, CDR2 SQIVND (reference sequence). CDR3 bases: TGTGCCAGCGGGGGCGGTATTAGCACAGATACGCAGTATTTT. Translated, it gives CASGGGISTDTQYF.